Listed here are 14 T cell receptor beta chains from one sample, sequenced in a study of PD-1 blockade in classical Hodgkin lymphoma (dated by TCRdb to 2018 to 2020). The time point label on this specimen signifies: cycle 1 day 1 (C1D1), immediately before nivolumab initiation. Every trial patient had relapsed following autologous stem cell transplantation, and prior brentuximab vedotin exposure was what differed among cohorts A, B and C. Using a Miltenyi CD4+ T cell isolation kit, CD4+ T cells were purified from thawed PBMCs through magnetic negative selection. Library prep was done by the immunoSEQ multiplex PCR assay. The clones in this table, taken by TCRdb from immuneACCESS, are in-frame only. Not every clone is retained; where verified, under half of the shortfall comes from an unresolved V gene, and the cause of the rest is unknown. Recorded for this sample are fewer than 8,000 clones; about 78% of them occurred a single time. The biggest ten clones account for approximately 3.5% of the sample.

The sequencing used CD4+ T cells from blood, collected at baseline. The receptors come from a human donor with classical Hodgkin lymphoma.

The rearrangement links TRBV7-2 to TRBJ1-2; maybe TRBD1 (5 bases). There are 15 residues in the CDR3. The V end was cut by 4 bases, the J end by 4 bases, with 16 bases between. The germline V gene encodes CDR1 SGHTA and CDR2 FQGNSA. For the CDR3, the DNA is TGTGCCAGCAGCTCCACGGGGACCGAGAGCTATGGCTACACCTTC. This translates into CASSSTGTESYGYTF.

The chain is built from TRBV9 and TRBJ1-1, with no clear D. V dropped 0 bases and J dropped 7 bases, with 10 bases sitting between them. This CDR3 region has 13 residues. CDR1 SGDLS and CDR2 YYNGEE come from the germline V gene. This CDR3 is CASSVDSGFEAFF. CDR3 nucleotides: TGTGCCAGCAGCGTAGATTCGGGGTTTGAAGCTTTCTTT.

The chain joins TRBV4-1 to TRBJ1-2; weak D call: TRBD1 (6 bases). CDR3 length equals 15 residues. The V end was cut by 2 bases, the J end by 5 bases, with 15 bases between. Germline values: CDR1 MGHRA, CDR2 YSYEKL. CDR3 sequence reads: CASSQPQGPIYGYTF. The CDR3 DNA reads TGCGCCAGCAGCCAACCCCAGGGGCCGATATATGGCTACACCTTC.

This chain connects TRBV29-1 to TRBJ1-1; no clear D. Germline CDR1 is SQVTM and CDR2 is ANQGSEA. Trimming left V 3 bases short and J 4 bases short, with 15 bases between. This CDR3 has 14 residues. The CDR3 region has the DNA TGCAGCGTTGATTGGGGTCAAAGTTTCACTGAAGCTTTCTTT. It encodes CSVDWGQSFTEAFF.

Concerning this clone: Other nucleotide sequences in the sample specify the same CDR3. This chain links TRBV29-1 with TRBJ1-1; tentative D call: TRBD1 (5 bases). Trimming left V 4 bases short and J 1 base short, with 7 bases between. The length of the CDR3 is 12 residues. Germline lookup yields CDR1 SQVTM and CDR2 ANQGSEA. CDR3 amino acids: CSVGQGNTEAFF. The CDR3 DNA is TGCAGCGTTGGGCAGGGGAACACTGAAGCTTTCTTT.

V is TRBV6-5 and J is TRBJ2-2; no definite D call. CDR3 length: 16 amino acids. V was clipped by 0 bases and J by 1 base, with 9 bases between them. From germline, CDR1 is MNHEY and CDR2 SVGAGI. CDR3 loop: CASSYSSRLNTGELFF. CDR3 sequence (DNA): TGTGCCAGCAGTTACTCTTCCCGGCTGAACACCGGGGAGCTGTTTTTT.

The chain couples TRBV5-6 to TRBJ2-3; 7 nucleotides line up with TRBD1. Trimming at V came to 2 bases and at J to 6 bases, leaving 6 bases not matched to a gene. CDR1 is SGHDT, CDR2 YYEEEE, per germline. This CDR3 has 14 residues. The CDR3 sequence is CASSLGQDQDTQYF. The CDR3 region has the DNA TGTGCCAGCAGCTTAGGACAGGATCAGGATACGCAGTATTTT.

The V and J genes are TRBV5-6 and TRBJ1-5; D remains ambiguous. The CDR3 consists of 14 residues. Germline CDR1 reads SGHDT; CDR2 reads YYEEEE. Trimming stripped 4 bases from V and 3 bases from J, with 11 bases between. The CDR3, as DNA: TGTGCCAGCAGCCGACGGACGGCCAATCAGCCCCAGCATTTT. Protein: CASSRRTANQPQHF.

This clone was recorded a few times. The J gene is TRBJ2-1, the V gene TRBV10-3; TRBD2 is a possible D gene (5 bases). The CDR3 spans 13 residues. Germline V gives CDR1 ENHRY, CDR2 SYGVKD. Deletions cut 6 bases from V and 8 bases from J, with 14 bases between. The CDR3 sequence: CAISGGRVDEQFF. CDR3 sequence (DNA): TGTGCCATCAGCGGAGGCCGGGTGGATGAGCAGTTCTTC.

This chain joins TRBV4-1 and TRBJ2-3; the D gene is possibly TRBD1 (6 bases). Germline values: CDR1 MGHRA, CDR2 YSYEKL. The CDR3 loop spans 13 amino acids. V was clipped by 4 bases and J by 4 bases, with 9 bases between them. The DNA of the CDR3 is TGCGCCAGCAGCCTAGGGGGACCAGATACGCAGTATTTT. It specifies CASSLGGPDTQYF.

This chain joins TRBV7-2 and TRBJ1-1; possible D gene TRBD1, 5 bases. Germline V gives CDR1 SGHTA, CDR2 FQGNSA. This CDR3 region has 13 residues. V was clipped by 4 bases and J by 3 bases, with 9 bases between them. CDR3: CASSSDSYTEAFF. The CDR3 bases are TGTGCCAGCAGCTCCGACAGTTACACTGAAGCTTTCTTT.

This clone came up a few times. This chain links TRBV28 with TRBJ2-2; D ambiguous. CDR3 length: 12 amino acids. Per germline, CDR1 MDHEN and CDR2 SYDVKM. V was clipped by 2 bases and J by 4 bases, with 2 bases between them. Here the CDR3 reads CASSLGTGELFF. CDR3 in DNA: TGTGCCAGCAGTTTAGGCACCGGGGAGCTGTTTTTT. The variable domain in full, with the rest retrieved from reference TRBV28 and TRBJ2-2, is DVKVTQSSRYLVKRTGEKVFLECVQDMDHENMFWYRQDPGLGLRLIYFSYDVKMKEKGDIPEGYSVSREKKERFSLILESASTNQTSMYLCASSLGTGELFFGEGSRLTVL.

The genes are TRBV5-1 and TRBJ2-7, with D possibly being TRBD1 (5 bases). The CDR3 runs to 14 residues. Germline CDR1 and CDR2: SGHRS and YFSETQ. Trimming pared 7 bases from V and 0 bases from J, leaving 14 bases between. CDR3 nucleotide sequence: TGCGCCAGCCAGCAGGGTCCGGGCTCCTACGAGCAGTACTTC. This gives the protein CASQQGPGSYEQYF.

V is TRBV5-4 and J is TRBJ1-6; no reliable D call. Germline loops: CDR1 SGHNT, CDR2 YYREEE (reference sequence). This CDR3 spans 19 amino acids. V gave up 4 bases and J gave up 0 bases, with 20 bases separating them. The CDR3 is CASSPGAGTTSSYNSPLHF. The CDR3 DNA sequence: TGTGCCAGCAGCCCCGGTGCCGGAACGACAAGCTCCTATAATTCACCCCTCCACTTT.